This entry describes one T cell receptor (beta chain). Its antigen is currently unknown. Sequence at one end of the junction differs from germline and may be a read error. The data originate from a study of T cell repertoires in cytomegalovirus infection. Study information: Public TCR beta signatures marked donors with CMV infection and the matching HLA.

Study results and limitations: Summed public TCR beta family frequency identified CMV carriers bearing the relevant HLA.

TCRdb redid the calling of the reads with MiXCR, one entry per CDR3 protein. Among around 290,000 distinct CDR3 sequences, about 25% were seen once, and the ten largest hold about 15%. The CDR3 contains 15 residues. The germline CDR1 and CDR2 sequences are SGHVS and FQNEAQ. The chain combines TRBV7-8 with TRBJ2-2; TRBD2 matches 10 bases. Sequences were obtained from PBMCs. This TCR was sampled from a human donor in good health (CMV status not recorded). Some clones in this sample may be carry-over from other donors' samples. The CDR3 bases are TGTGCCAGCAGCGCTCTAGCGGGAGTGTCCGGGGAGCTGTTGTTT. This encodes CASSALAGVSGELLF.